These 21 T cell receptor beta chains were all obtained from the same sample, sequenced in a study of cytomegalovirus exposure and HLA in healthy donors. The study ran its PCR with 60 Vbeta and 13 Jbeta primers. Sequencing used immunoSEQ multiplex PCR; TCRdb keeps in-frame clones, though not all of them. Of approximately 200,000 clones in the sample, 84% were seen once. Specimen: PBMCs. Receptors were obtained from a boy younger than 18 in good health and CMV-seronegative.

The rearrangement uses TRBV6-6 and TRBJ2-7; 8 bases are a match to TRBD2. This CDR3 spans 15 amino acids. After removal of 0 bases from V and 4 bases from J, the junction contained 5 bases not matched to a gene. The germline V gene encodes CDR1 MNHNY and CDR2 SVGAGI (reference sequence). The CDR3 sequence is CASSYSSSGGYEQYF. DNA for the CDR3: TGTGCCAGCAGTTACTCGTCAAGCGGGGGATACGAGCAGTACTTC.

The V gene is TRBV9, the J gene TRBJ2-5; 9 bases are shared with TRBD2. V shed 0 bases, J shed 4 bases, and the junction held 4 bases outside the gene matches. From germline, CDR1 is SGDLS and CDR2 YYNGEE. This CDR3 spans 15 amino acids. The CDR3, as DNA: TGTGCCAGCAGCGTAGCTGGGGGACTAGCAGAGACCCAGTACTTC. Translated: CASSVAGGLAETQYF.

The chain links TRBV18 to TRBJ1-1, with D hard to call. Germline lookup yields CDR1 KGHSH and CDR2 LQKENI. Trimming removed 4 bases from V and 2 bases from J, with 11 bases in between. This CDR3 is 14 amino acids long. CDR3 nucleotide sequence: TGTGCCAGCTCACATGGAGGACTAAACACTGAAGCTTTCTTT. This gives the protein CASSHGGLNTEAFF.

In its sample, this clone was seen once. CDR3 sequence: CSVDSKAPPGLDTQYF. In DNA form, the CDR3 reads TGCAGCGTTGACTCCAAGGCGCCTCCGGGTTTGGATACGCAGTATTTT. V is TRBV29-1 and J is TRBJ2-3, with unresolved D. The germline V gene has CDR1 SQVTM and CDR2 ANQGSEA. The CDR3 is 16 residues long. V was pared by 3 bases and J by 6 bases, with 22 bases between.

V usage is TRBV7-9 and J usage is TRBJ2-3; unclear D gene. The CDR3 extends over 12 amino acids. Deletions cut 2 bases from V and 5 bases from J, with 5 bases between. Germline CDR1 SEHNR, CDR2 FQNEAQ (reference sequence). The CDR3 region is CASSLTGDTQYF. CDR3 bases: TGTGCCAGCAGCTTAACGGGAGATACGCAGTATTTT.

V gene TRBV30 combines with J gene TRBJ1-2, with D possibly being TRBD1 (6 bases). The length of the CDR3 is 14 residues. Germline CDR1 is GTSNPN and CDR2 is SVGIG (reference sequence). V lost 5 bases to trimming and J lost 2 bases, with 15 bases between them. Here the CDR3 DNA reads TGTGCCTGGCTAAGGGGGGGTGGGAACTATGGCTACACCTTC. This encodes CAWLRGGGNYGYTF.

The chain combines TRBV6-6 with TRBJ2-5, with D possibly matching TRBD2 (6 bases). Per the germline V gene, CDR1 is MNHNY and CDR2 is SVGAGI (reference sequence). The CDR3 is 13 amino acids. Trimming removed 7 bases at V and 5 bases at J, with 14 bases between. This CDR3 reads CASTPLGGETQYF. The CDR3 DNA reads as TGTGCCAGCACTCCGCTTGGGGGGGAGACCCAGTACTTC.

The CDR3 here is CASSFGGLNSPLHF. In DNA form, the CDR3 reads TGTGCCAGCAGTTTCGGAGGACTCAATTCACCCCTCCACTTT. The genes are TRBV27 and TRBJ1-6; no firm D call. Trimming stripped 3 bases from V and 7 bases from J, with 10 bases between. The CDR3 sequence is 14 residues long. CDR1 MNHEY and CDR2 SMNVEV come from the germline V gene (reference sequence).

This chain's CDR3 is CATSRGTRPYGYTF. CDR3 sequence (DNA): TGTGCCACCAGCAGAGGGACTAGACCCTATGGCTACACCTTC. The genes are TRBV15 and TRBJ1-2; D gene unclear. Trimming removed 1 base from V and 4 bases from J, with 10 bases in between. CDR1 LNHNV and CDR2 YYDKDF come from the germline V gene (reference sequence). The CDR3 runs to 14 residues. The variable domain in full, completed from reference TRBV15 and TRBJ1-2, reads DAMVIQNPRYQVTQFGKPVTLSCSQTLNHNVMYWYQQKSSQAPKLLFHYYDKDFNNEADTPDNFQSRRPNTSFCFLDIRSPGLGDTAMYLCATSRGTRPYGYTFGSGTRLTVV.

The genes are TRBV27 and TRBJ2-7; a possible D gene is TRBD1 (5 bases). V lost 3 bases and J 2 bases, leaving 8 bases between the germline ends. The CDR3 spans 13 residues. CDR1 and CDR2 from the germline V gene are MNHEY and SMNVEV (reference sequence). CDR3 coding DNA: TGTGCCAGCAGTTTGACAGCACCCTACGAGCAGTACTTC. Protein product: CASSLTAPYEQYF.

The chain carries TRBV5-1 and TRBJ2-1, with a weak D call TRBD2 (5 bases). Looked up from germline, CDR1 is SGHRS and CDR2 is YFSETQ. The CDR3 is 17 residues long. V gave up 1 base and J gave up 0 bases, with 14 bases separating them. CDR3 nucleotides: TGCGCCAGCAGCTTGATCGGGTCGGGGAGCTCCTACAATGAGCAGTTCTTC. Residues: CASSLIGSGSSYNEQFF.

This chain joins TRBV4-1 and TRBJ1-1; no firm D call. The germline V gene has CDR1 MGHRA and CDR2 YSYEKL. Trimming removed 4 bases from V and 6 bases from J, with 21 bases in between. The CDR3 is 16 amino acids. The CDR3 DNA reads TGCGCCAGCAGCCGAGAACAGTCTTTGGGTAGCGCTGAAGCTTTCTTT. Residues: CASSREQSLGSAEAFF.

The gene calls are TRBV11-3 and TRBJ2-2, with 7 bases fitting TRBD2. Trimming took 5 bases from V and 7 from J; bases not matched to a gene: 10. The CDR3 is 15 amino acids. CDR1 and CDR2 from the germline V gene are SGHNT and YENEEA. CDR3 nucleotide sequence: TGTGCCAGCAGCCCCGGGCCGATAGCGGGCGGGGAGCTGTTTTTT. Its protein is CASSPGPIAGGELFF.

The chain joins TRBV6-4 to TRBJ1-5; possible D gene TRBD1, 5 bases. This CDR3 is built from 13 residues. The V gene lost 3 bases and the J gene lost 3 bases, with 6 bases spanning the gap. In germline, CDR1 is MRHNA, CDR2 SNTAGT. CDR3 sequence (DNA): TGTGCCAGCAGTGAGGGACTCAATCAGCCCCAGCATTTT. It is translated as CASSEGLNQPQHF.

The CDR3 region has the DNA TGTGCCAGCACCTTCACCATAGGGGTCTATGGCTACACCTTC. Protein product: CASTFTIGVYGYTF. This chain joins TRBV2 and TRBJ1-2; D is perhaps TRBD1 (5 bases). V was pared by 7 bases and J by 4 bases, with 16 bases between. Germline CDR1 reads SNHLY; CDR2 reads FYNNEI. The CDR3 spans 14 residues.

The chain uses TRBV27 and TRBJ1-6, with TRBD1 matching over 8 bases. J was trimmed by 8 bases and V by 5 bases; bases with no gene match: 2. This CDR3 is built from 13 residues. The V gene's germline CDR1 is MNHEY and CDR2 SMNVEV (reference sequence). CDR3 DNA: TGTGCCAGCAGTGGACAGGGCTATTCACCCCTCCACTTT. It yields the protein CASSGQGYSPLHF.

The chain uses TRBV12-5 and TRBJ2-2; 7 bases fit TRBD1. After removal of 0 bases from V and 8 bases from J, the junction contained 12 bases not matched to a gene. The CDR3 consists of 17 residues. The germline CDR1 and CDR2 sequences are LGHNT and FRNRAP. As DNA, the CDR3 is TGTGCTAGTGGTTTGGTACTTGGGACAGATCAAGGGGGGGAGCTGTTTTTT. The encoded protein is CASGLVLGTDQGGELFF.

The rearrangement links TRBV2 to TRBJ1-5, with D uncertain. This CDR3 comprises 14 residues. The ends were cut back, 3 bases at V and 0 bases at J, with 6 bases in the middle. Germline CDR1 SNHLY, CDR2 FYNNEI. In DNA form, the CDR3 reads TGTGCCAGCAGTGACGTAATTAGCAATCAGCCCCAGCATTTT. This codes for CASSDVISNQPQHF.

This chain's CDR3 is CASSYSGGPEAFF. CDR3 in DNA: TGTGCCAGCAGTTACTCGGGGGGGCCTGAAGCTTTCTTT. The chain is built from TRBV6-5 and TRBJ1-1; tentatively, D is TRBD1 (6 bases). CDR3 length: 13 amino acids. CDR1 MNHEY and CDR2 SVGAGI come from the germline V gene. V was trimmed by 0 bases and J by 6 bases, leaving 8 bases between them.

The chain joins TRBV7-2 to TRBJ2-3; tentatively, D is TRBD1 (5 bases). The length of the CDR3 is 15 residues. Looked up from germline, CDR1 is SGHTA and CDR2 is FQGNSA. V shed 5 bases and J shed 2 bases, with 14 bases lying between them. As DNA, the CDR3 is TGTGCCAGCAGCCTCGACAGTGGTTTCACAGATACGCAGTATTTT. As protein: CASSLDSGFTDTQYF.

The CDR3 spells CASSSTSNFYGYTF. The CDR3 coding sequence is TGCGCCAGCAGCTCAACGTCAAACTTCTATGGCTACACCTTC. The rearrangement uses TRBV5-1 and TRBJ1-2; no definite D call. Germline V CDR1 and CDR2: SGHRS, YFSETQ. The CDR3 loop spans 14 amino acids. Trimming took 3 bases from V and 4 from J, leaving 13 bases between them.